This T cell receptor (beta chain) came from a study of a mutant IDH1 vaccine in newly diagnosed glioma. Study in general: Vaccination was launched 4-6 weeks after radiotherapy alone, or with temozolomide cycles.

The data were produced by immunoSEQ multiplex PCR, yet TCRdb's version contains in-frame clones alone and is incomplete. The data hold around 70,000 clones, with more than 85% observed a single time. Study results and caveats: Vaccine-induced immune responses were detected in about 93% of patients.

Turning to this clone: What it recognizes is unknown.

CDR3 length: 14 amino acids. Germline-derived CDR1 and CDR2 are MNHEY and SVGAGI. V was cut by 6 bases and J by 6 bases, with 16 bases left in between. Time point reported: week 35, safety follow-up. Vaccine doses each comprised 300 ug of mutant IDH1 20-mer peptide, with topical imiquimod. This receptor was obtained from a man in his thirties or forties with glioma. The chain uses TRBV6-5 and TRBJ2-3; possible D gene TRBD2, 6 bases. The sequenced sample was PBMCs, obtained from a glioma patient whose treatment included an IDH1 peptide vaccine. The CDR3 DNA is TGTGCCAGCAGCCCGGGGGACGTCGGCGATACGCAGTATTTT. Protein sequence: CASSPGDVGDTQYF.